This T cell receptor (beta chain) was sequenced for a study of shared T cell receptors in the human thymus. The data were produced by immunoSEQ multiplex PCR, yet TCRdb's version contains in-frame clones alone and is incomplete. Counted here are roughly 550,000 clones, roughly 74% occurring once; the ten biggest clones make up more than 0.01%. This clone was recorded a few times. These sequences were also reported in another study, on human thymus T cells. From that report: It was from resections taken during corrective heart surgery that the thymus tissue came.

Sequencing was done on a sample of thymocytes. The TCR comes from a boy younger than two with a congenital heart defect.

CDR3 amino acids: CASRGGWGTDTQYF. DNA for the CDR3: TGTGCCAGCAGGGGAGGGTGGGGCACAGATACGCAGTATTTT. The chain is built from TRBV6-5 and TRBJ2-3, with 7 positions matching TRBD2. CDR1 and CDR2 from the germline V gene are MNHEY and SVGAGI. Unmatched junction bases numbered 4, after V lost 6 bases and J lost 1 base. The CDR3 totals 14 residues.